The sequence of this T cell receptor beta chain was determined in a study of CD8 T cells in Susac syndrome. Findings and caveats of the study: The study conceded that relatively few individuals underwent its TCR sequencing and HLA analysis.

After extraction with the RNeasy kit, about 0.45 to 1 ug of the RNA was reverse transcribed using random hexamers. TCR beta CDR3 was amplified by immunoSEQ covering 54 Vbeta and 13 Jbeta. TCRdb reprocessed the immunoSEQ multiplex PCR reads via MiXCR and lists one record per CDR3 protein. The table includes approximately 220,000 distinct CDR3 sequences, 85% to 95% detected once. High-throughput TCR beta sequencing covered peripheral CD8+ and CD4+ T cells. Comments on this clonotype: Its antigen is unidentified.

Losses at the gene ends were 6 bases for V and 0 bases for J; bases not matched to a gene: 1. The CDR3 spans 15 residues. Germline V lookup: CDR1 MNHEY, CDR2 SMNVEV (reference sequence). The sample comprised CD4+ T cells from PBMCs. The source of this sequence is a human donor with multiple sclerosis. The chain is built from TRBV27 and TRBJ1-5; 11 nucleotides match TRBD1. CDR3 nucleotides: TGTGCCAGCAGGGGGACAGGGGGTAGCAATCAGCCCCAGCATTTT. Its protein is CASRGTGGSNQPQHF.